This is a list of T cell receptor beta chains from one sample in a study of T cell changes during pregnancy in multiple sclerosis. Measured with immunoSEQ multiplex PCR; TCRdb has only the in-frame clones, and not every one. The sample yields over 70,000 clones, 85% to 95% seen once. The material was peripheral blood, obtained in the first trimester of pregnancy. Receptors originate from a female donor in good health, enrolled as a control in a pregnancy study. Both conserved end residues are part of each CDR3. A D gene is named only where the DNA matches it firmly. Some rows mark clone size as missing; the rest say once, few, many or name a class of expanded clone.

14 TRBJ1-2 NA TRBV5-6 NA TGTGCCAGCGCCTCCCTCGGTCCTAACTATGGCTACACCTTC CASASLGPNYGYTF
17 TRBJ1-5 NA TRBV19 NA TGTGCCAGTAGTGTATGGGGAGGACACTATAGCAATCAGCCCCAGCATTTT CASSVWGGHYSNQPQHF
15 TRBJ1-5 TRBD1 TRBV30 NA TGTGCCTGGAGTTTACGCGGGACAGGGTATCAGCCCCAGCATTTT CAWSLRGTGYQPQHF
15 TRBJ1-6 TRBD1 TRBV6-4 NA TGTGCCAGCAGTGCAGGGACAGAGGGTAATTCACCCCTCCACTTT CASSAGTEGNSPLHF
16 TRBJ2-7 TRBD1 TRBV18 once TGTGCCAGCTCTCTCACCGGGACAGGGAGCTCCTACGAGCAGTACTTC CASSLTGTGSSYEQYF
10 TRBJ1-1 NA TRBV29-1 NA TGCAGCGTTGGGCTTGCTGAAGCTTTCTTT CSVGLAEAFF
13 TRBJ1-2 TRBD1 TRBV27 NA TGTGCCAGCAGTAGACAGGGGGCGTACGGCTACACCTTC CASSRQGAYGYTF
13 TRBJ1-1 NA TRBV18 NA TGTGCCAGCTCACCGATGGCGAACACTGAAGCTTTCTTT CASSPMANTEAFF
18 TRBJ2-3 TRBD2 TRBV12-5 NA TGTGCTAGTGGTTTCCTCGGGGTTCGGGGGGACTACACAGATACGCAGTATTTT CASGFLGVRGDYTDTQYF
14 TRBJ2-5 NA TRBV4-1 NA TGCGCCAGCAGCCAAGACGGGGGATGGGAGACCCAGTACTTC CASSQDGGWETQYF
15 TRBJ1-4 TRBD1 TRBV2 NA TGTGCCAGCAGTCCTCCGGGACAGGGTAAAGAAAAACTGTTTTTT CASSPPGQGKEKLFF
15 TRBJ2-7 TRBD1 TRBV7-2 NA TGTGCCAGCAGTCCTAACCGGGACAGGCCCAACGAGCAGTACTTC CASSPNRDRPNEQYF
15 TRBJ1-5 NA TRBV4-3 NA TGCGCCAGCAGCCAAGCTCAGTATAGCAATCAGCCCCAGCATTTT CASSQAQYSNQPQHF
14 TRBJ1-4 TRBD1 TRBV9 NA TGTGCCAGCAAGCCGTCAGGGGGCAATGAAAAACTGTTTTTT CASKPSGGNEKLFF
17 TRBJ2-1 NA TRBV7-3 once TGTGCCAGCAGCTTATCGGGGGAGGCCTGGGGAGACAATGAGCAGTTCTTC CASSLSGEAWGDNEQFF
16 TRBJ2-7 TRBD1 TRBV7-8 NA TGTGCCAGCAGCGGCCCTGGACAGGGGGCTCGCCACGAGCAGTACTTC CASSGPGQGARHEQYF
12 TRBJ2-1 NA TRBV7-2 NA TGTGCCAGCAGCTTAGTGAGGAATGAGCAGTTCTTC CASSLVRNEQFF
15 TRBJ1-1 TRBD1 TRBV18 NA TGTGCCAGCTCACCTCCAGGGACAGGCCGAACTGAAGCTTTCTTT CASSPPGTGRTEAFF
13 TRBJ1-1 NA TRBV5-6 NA TGTGCCAGCAGCTTGGACAGGAACACTGAAGCTTTCTTT CASSLDRNTEAFF
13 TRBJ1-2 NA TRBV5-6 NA TGTGCCAGCAGCTTGGGAGGGAACTATGGCTACACCTTC CASSLGGNYGYTF
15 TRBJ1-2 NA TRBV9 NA TGTGCCAGCAGGGCTCGGGGGGGCGGCAACTATGGCTACACCTTC CASRARGGGNYGYTF
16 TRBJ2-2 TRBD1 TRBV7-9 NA TGTGCCAGCAGCTTAGCGCCTGGACAGGGAACCGGGGAGCTGTTTTTT CASSLAPGQGTGELFF
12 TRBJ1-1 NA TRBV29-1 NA TGCAGCGTTGTACTGGTCCGAACTGAAGCTTTCTTT CSVVLVRTEAFF
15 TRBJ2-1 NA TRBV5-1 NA TGCGCCAGCAGCGGCAGGGCTAACTCCTACAATGAGCAGTTCTTC CASSGRANSYNEQFF
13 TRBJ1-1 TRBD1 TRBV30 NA TGTGCCTGCCGAGGGACAGTGAACACTGAAGCTTTCTTT CACRGTVNTEAFF
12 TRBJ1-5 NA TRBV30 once TGTGCCTGGAACTCGGGTTTTCAGCCCCAGCATTTT CAWNSGFQPQHF
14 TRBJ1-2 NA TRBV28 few TGTGCCAGCAGTGGCCGGCCGGGACTTTATGGCTACACCTTC CASSGRPGLYGYTF
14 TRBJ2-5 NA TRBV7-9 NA TGTGCCAGCAGCTCCCCCAGGGAACGGGAGACCCAGTACTTC CASSSPRERETQYF
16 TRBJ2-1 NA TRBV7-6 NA TGTGCCAGCAGCTTAGGTGGGTCCGACGGGGGCAATGAGCAGTTCTTC CASSLGGSDGGNEQFF
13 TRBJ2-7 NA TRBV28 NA TGTGCCAGCAACGGACAGCCGTTGTTCGAGCAGTACTTC CASNGQPLFEQYF